This T cell receptor (beta chain) originates from a study of T-cell memory formation after mild COVID-19. Broader study findings: Cross-reactive memory appears to have joined, as suggested by some responding clones showing up in pre-infection memory. Second-wave clones that peaked on day 37 lacked confirmed SARS-CoV-2 specificity. From day 15 to 85, contracting clones were balanced between CD4 and CD8, whereas later expanders leaned toward CD4+. CD4+ contracting clones lay mainly in CM and EM, CD8+ ones in EMRA.

V was pared by 4 bases and J by 3 bases, with 11 bases of the junction left unmatched. Germline-derived CDR1 and CDR2 are SGHRS and YFSETQ. The CDR3 has 16 residues. TCRdb itself ran the 5' RACE reads through MiXCR, one entry per CDR3 protein. The sample records some 350,000 distinct CDR3 sequences, about a sixth being singletons. A remark on this clonotype: Its antigen is not known.

The rearrangement joins TRBV5-1 to TRBJ2-5; 8 bases agree with TRBD2. The receptor was isolated from a man aged 18 to 30 who had mild COVID-19 (a few samples of this study predate the infection). Cell type and time point are not known. The sequenced sample consisted of PBMCs or a T cell subset sorted from them (not recorded which). CDR3 sequence reads: CASSLRRRGEEETQYF. The CDR3 DNA is TGCGCCAGCAGCCTCAGGAGGCGGGGGGAAGAAGAGACCCAGTACTTC.